These 15 T cell receptor beta chains came from one sample sequenced in a study of high-grade serous ovarian cancer treatment subgroups. The tumor samples were collected prior to definitive surgery or chemotherapy. Here immunoSEQ multiplex PCR was the method, and the copy in TCRdb shows in-frame clones only, minus some. The sample holds about 11,000 clones, about four fifths seen once. Sequenced input: tumor tissue. These receptors were collected from a human donor with high-grade serous ovarian cancer.

A single count supports this clone. V is TRBV9 and J is TRBJ2-1; tentatively, D is TRBD1 (5 bases). The V and J ends lost 3 bases and 8 bases respectively, with 18 bases between them. Germline loops: CDR1 SGDLS, CDR2 YYNGEE. This CDR3 spans 15 amino acids. The CDR3 coding sequence is TGTGCCAGCAGCGCGAGCTCTTACTCCAGGGATGAGCAGTTCTTC. Translation: CASSASSYSRDEQFF.

The V gene is TRBV7-9, the J gene TRBJ2-7, with D tentatively TRBD2 (5 bases). Looked up from germline, CDR1 is SEHNR and CDR2 is FQNEAQ (reference sequence). V dropped 5 bases and J dropped 6 bases, with 17 bases sitting between them. The CDR3 extends over 14 amino acids. For the CDR3, the DNA is TGTGCCAGCAGCCCTACGACGGGGAACGGCGAGCAGTACTTC. As protein: CASSPTTGNGEQYF.

The chain employs TRBV28 and TRBJ2-7; the D gene is possibly TRBD1 (7 bases). In germline, CDR1 is MDHEN, CDR2 SYDVKM. Trimming removed 1 base at V and 9 bases at J, with 19 bases between. This CDR3 has 15 amino acids. CDR3 DNA: TGTGCCAGCAGTTTATCGCGGGACAGACTTGTGGCGCAGTACTTC. As protein: CASSLSRDRLVAQYF.

The chain has TRBV28 and TRBJ1-5; D remains ambiguous. The V gene's germline CDR1 is MDHEN and CDR2 SYDVKM. The CDR3 sequence is 15 residues long. Trimming removed 3 bases at V and 3 bases at J, with 12 bases between. The CDR3, as DNA: TGTGCCAGCAGTTTGTCAGGATCTTACAATCAGCCCCAGCATTTT. It specifies CASSLSGSYNQPQHF. Filled out from reference TRBV28 and TRBJ1-5, the complete variable domain reads DVKVTQSSRYLVKRTGEKVFLECVQDMDHENMFWYRQDPGLGLRLIYFSYDVKMKEKGDIPEGYSVSREKKERFSLILESASTNQTSMYLCASSLSGSYNQPQHFGDGTRLSIL.

The gene calls are TRBV4-1 and TRBJ1-1; 9 bases agree with TRBD1. The CDR3 spans 16 residues. Losses at the gene ends were 0 bases for V and 5 bases for J; bases not matched to a gene: 7. Germline-derived CDR1 and CDR2 are MGHRA and YSYEKL. The CDR3 region has the DNA TGCGCCAGCAGCCAAGAGAAGGGACAGGGTGGGACTGAAGCTTTCTTT. Amino acid sequence: CASSQEKGQGGTEAFF.

Worth noting for this clone: One junction end disagrees with the germline gene, perhaps due to a read error. The V call is TRBV7-7, the J call TRBJ2-3; D ambiguous. The CDR3 covers 13 residues. CDR1 and CDR2 (germline): SSHAT, FNYEAQ (reference sequence). DNA for the CDR3: TGTGCTAGCAGCGAAAACCGCCTAGATACGCAGTATTTT. Translated: CASSENRLDTQYF.

The chain combines TRBV9 with TRBJ2-1, with 10 bases matching TRBD2. V shed 3 bases and J 9 bases; nucleotides not matched to a gene: 18. Per germline, CDR1 SGDLS and CDR2 YYNGEE. The CDR3 totals 18 residues. The CDR3 sequence: CASSGPQIASGRVGEQFF. Written as DNA, the CDR3 is TGTGCCAGCAGCGGGCCTCAAATTGCTAGCGGGAGAGTTGGTGAGCAGTTCTTC.

The chain links TRBV29-1 to TRBJ2-7; the match to TRBD1 covers 11 bases. Germline V gene sequence: CDR1 SQVTM, CDR2 ANQGSEA. Losses at the gene ends were 6 bases for V and 2 bases for J; bases not matched to a gene: 6. The CDR3 is made up of 14 amino acids. CDR3: CSVTGTGGTYEQYF. The CDR3 bases are TGCAGCGTCACCGGGACAGGGGGAACCTACGAGCAGTACTTC.

This chain uses TRBV7-3 with TRBJ1-6, with D perhaps matching TRBD1 (5 bases). CDR1 and CDR2 (germline): SGHTA, FQGTGA. Trimming stripped 4 bases from V and 8 bases from J, with 12 bases between. The CDR3 extends over 14 amino acids. The CDR3 is CASSSSWGDSPLHF. The DNA of the CDR3 is TGTGCCAGCAGCTCCTCTTGGGGCGATTCACCCCTCCACTTT.

The chain recombines TRBV5-1 with TRBJ1-2, with TRBD1 matching 10 bases. There are 14 residues in the CDR3. From germline, CDR1 is SGHRS and CDR2 YFSETQ. The junction had 8 bases not matched to a gene; V was cut back by 4 bases and J by 8 bases. The CDR3 loop is CASSATGGQGGYTF. Here the CDR3 DNA reads TGCGCCAGCAGCGCGACAGGGGGCCAGGGAGGCTACACCTTC.

The chain is built from TRBV9 and TRBJ2-1, with D tentatively TRBD2 (5 bases). The CDR3 covers 14 residues. The germline V gene has CDR1 SGDLS and CDR2 YYNGEE. The V end was cut by 3 bases, the J end by 4 bases, with 11 bases between. The CDR3 coding sequence is TGTGCCAGCAGCGCCGGACGGGAATACAATGAGCAGTTCTTC. It yields the protein CASSAGREYNEQFF.

This chain joins TRBV10-2 and TRBJ2-3; 9 bases are a match to TRBD2. J gave up 5 bases and V 6 bases, and 6 bases lay outside the gene matches. Germline V gene lookup returns CDR1 WSHSY and CDR2 SAAADI. The CDR3 covers 14 residues. The CDR3 DNA reads TGCGCCAGCAGAATAGCGGGAGTGGAAGATACGCAGTATTTT. Amino acids: CASRIAGVEDTQYF.

In DNA form, the CDR3 reads TGTGCCAGCAGCTTAGGGGTCAACTCCTATGGCTACACCTTC. Amino acids: CASSLGVNSYGYTF. V gene TRBV7-2 combines with J gene TRBJ1-2; D gene ambiguous. The CDR3 has 14 residues. The ends were cut back, 1 base at V and 4 bases at J, with 10 bases in the middle. The germline V gene has CDR1 SGHTA and CDR2 FQGNSA.

The rearrangement uses TRBV7-6 and TRBJ2-1, with 10 bases matching TRBD2. The CDR3 runs 15 residues. CDR1 and CDR2 from the germline V gene are SGHVS and FNYEAQ. V lost 3 bases and J lost 5; bases outside the gene matches: 4. The CDR3, as DNA: TGTGCCAGCAGCTTGACCGGGACTAGCGACAATGAGCAGTTCTTC. Residues: CASSLTGTSDNEQFF. Full variable domain (remainder filled in from reference TRBV7-6 and TRBJ2-1): GAGVSQSPRYKVTKRGQDVALRCDPISGHVSLYWYRQALGQGPEFLTYFNYEAQQDKSGLPNDRFSAERPEGSISTLTIQRTEQRDSAMYRCASSLTGTSDNEQFFGPGTRLTVL.

J is TRBJ2-1 and V is TRBV29-1; D might be TRBD2 (5 bases). Germline V CDR1 and CDR2: SQVTM, ANQGSEA. The V gene lost 4 bases and the J gene lost 0 bases, with 10 bases spanning the gap. The CDR3 extends over 14 amino acids. CDR3 in DNA: TGCAGCGTTGTCCGGGGTAGCTCCTACAATGAGCAGTTCTTC. As protein: CSVVRGSSYNEQFF.